This TCR beta chain was recorded in a study of blood T cell repertoires in COVID-19. In the study overall: Samples taken during acute and convalescent COVID-19 were collected in the United States, Italy and Spain. In each case, the material was cDNA or gDNA derived from T cells, B-cell-depleted T cells, or PBMCs.

Trimming cost V 4 bases and J 2 bases; bases outside gene matches: 5. Germline CDR1 and CDR2: GTSNPN and SVGIG (reference sequence). This CDR3 is 14 amino acids long. Authors' processing steps: From reference gene primer amplification, estimates of nucleated cell counts were derived. Sequenced by immunoSEQ multiplex PCR; TCRdb stores in-frame clones only, minus some. That table furnishes V, J and clone size, whereas the DNA furnished D and trimming. The repertoire holds a few hundred thousand clones, roughly 85% seen once, with about an eighth in the top ten. Sequencing was done on a sample of peripheral blood. V gene TRBV30 combines with J gene TRBJ1-1, with TRBD1 matching 9 bases. The receptor was isolated from a woman between 18 and 30 years old who had recovered from COVID-19. The CDR3 loop reads CAWNRGLDNTEAFF. CDR3 nucleotide sequence: TGTGCCTGGAACAGGGGGCTAGATAACACTGAAGCTTTCTTT.